The clone carrying this T cell receptor (beta chain) was seen many times. Its matching antigen is unknown. This entry belongs to a study of T cell repertoires in cytomegalovirus infection. About the study: An indication of both CMV infection and matching HLA type came from public TCR beta signatures.

Study-wide results and limits: Predominance within the ex vivo response was attributable to HLA-C-restricted CMV-specific TCR beta clonotypes. Cumulative public TCR beta family frequency identified CMV carriers with the relevant HLA.

TCRdb reprocessed the reads with MiXCR, giving one entry per CDR3 protein. This table has under 800,000 distinct CDR3 sequences, less than 25% appearing once. The CDR3 sequence is 16 residues long. Trimming took off 6 bases at V and 0 bases at J, with 15 bases between the two ends. Sequencing used CD8+ T cells from PBMCs. V and J are TRBV12-3 or TRBV12-4 and TRBJ2-1, with D unresolved. This receptor was obtained from a human donor in good health (CMV status not recorded). Some clones in this sample may be carry-over from other donors' samples. The CDR3 sequence is CASSSMGFSSYNEQFF. In DNA form, the CDR3 reads TGTGCCAGCAGCTCAATGGGCTTTAGCTCCTACAATGAGCAGTTCTTC.